This T cell receptor (beta chain) was recovered during a study of T-cell memory formation after mild COVID-19. Overall study findings and caveats: CD8+ contracting clones occupied EMRA, while CD4+ ones occupied mainly CM and EM. Later expanders leaned toward CD4+, whereas clones contracting from day 15 to 85 were balanced CD4/CD8. A subset of responding clones appeared in pre-infection memory, suggesting cross-reactive memory joined.

This clonotype has a handful of counts. Its antigen is currently unknown. Constant-segment primers and 5'RACE yielded cDNA libraries for TCR alpha and TCR beta, each carrying sample barcodes and UMIs. A single record per CDR3 protein comes from TCRdb applying MiXCR to the 5' RACE reads. Here the sample spans approximately 440,000 distinct CDR3 sequences, around 20% being singletons. Germline CDR1 SEHNR, CDR2 FQNEAQ (reference sequence). V was trimmed by 0 bases and J by 4 bases, leaving 18 bases between them. CDR3 size: 17 residues. Sequencing was performed on PBMCs or a T cell subset sorted from them (not recorded which). V usage is TRBV7-9 and J usage is TRBJ1-1, with D possibly TRBD1 on 6 matching bases. This clonotype originated in an adult woman who had mild COVID-19 (a few samples of this study predate the infection). Cell type and time point are not known. The DNA of the CDR3 is TGTGCCAGCAGCTTAGCCCTCAAGGTCCAAGGGGGCACTGAAGCTTTCTTT. It yields the protein CASSLALKVQGGTEAFF.